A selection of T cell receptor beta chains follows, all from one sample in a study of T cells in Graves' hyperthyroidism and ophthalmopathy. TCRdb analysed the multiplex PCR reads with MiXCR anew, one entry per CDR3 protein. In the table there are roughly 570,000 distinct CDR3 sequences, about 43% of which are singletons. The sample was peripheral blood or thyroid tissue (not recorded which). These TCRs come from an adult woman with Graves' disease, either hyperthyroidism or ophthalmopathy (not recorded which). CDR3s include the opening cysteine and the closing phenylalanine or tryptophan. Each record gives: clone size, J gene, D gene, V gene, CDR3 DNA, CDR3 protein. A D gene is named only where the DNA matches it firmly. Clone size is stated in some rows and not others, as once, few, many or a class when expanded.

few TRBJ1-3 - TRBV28 TGTGCCAGCAGACCGCGTAACTCTGGAAACACCATATATTTT CASRPRNSGNTIYF
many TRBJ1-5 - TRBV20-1 TGCAGTGCCGCCTCCGGGGGGTTTAATCAGCCCCAGCATTTT CSAASGGFNQPQHF
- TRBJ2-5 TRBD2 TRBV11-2 TGTGCCAGCAGCGTAGGGACTAGCGGGAGTCAAAGACAAGAGACCCAGTACTTC CASSVGTSGSQRQETQYF
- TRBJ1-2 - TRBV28 TGTGCCAGCAATACAGGGTTAAACTATGGCTACACCTTC CASNTGLNYGYTF
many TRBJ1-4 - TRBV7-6 TGTGCCAGCAGCTTAGCGCACCGGGGTGGCCGAGCAAAAGATGAAAAACTGTTTTTT CASSLAHRGGRAKDEKLFF
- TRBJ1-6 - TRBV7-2 TGTGCCAGCAGCTTAGTCGAAGGGACGTCACCCCTCCACTTT CASSLVEGTSPLHF
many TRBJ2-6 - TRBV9 TGTGCCAGCAGTGACAAATCTGGGGCCAACGTCCTGACTTTC CASSDKSGANVLTF
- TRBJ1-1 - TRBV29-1 TGCAGCGTTCCTCGGCATGGTGAAGCTTTCTTT CSVPRHGEAFF
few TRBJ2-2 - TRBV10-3 TGTGCCATCAGTGAGTCCCAAGGGGCGGGGATCGTGTTT CAISESQGAGIVF
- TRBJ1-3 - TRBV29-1 TGCAGCGTTGGGGACGGCCAAACAGGTGCCTTAAACACCATATATTTT CSVGDGQTGALNTIYF
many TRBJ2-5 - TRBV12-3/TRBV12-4 TGTGCCAGCAGTTTTGACAGTGCAGAAGAGACCCAGTACTTC CASSFDSAEETQYF
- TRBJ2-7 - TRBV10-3 TGTGCCATCAGACGCGGGGACCTCTACGAGCAGTACTTC CAIRRGDLYEQYF
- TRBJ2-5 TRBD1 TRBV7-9 TGTGCCAGCAGCGACACAGGGGACCAGTACTTC CASSDTGDQYF
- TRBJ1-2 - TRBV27 TGTGCCAGCAGTTTTAGTTCTCTGGGTCGGCACTATGGCTACACCTTC CASSFSSLGRHYGYTF
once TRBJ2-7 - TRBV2 TGTGCCAGCAGTGAATTTGCCTACGAGCAGTACTTC CASSEFAYEQYF
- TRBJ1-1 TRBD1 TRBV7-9 TGTGCCAGCAGCCCAAAGGGCCGGTCGACAGGGGGGACTGAAGCTTTCTTT CASSPKGRSTGGTEAFF
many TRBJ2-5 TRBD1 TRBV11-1 TGTGCCAGCAGCTTAGCGACGGGACAGGAATACGAAGAGACCCAGTACTTC CASSLATGQEYEETQYF
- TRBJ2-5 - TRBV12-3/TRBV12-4 TGTGCCAGCAGTAACTCCGGGAGCGGGCAAGAGACCCAGTACTTC CASSNSGSGQETQYF
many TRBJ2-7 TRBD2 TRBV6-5 TGTGCCAGCAGGAGTTATAGCGGGCCCCTCTACGAGCAGTACTTC CASRSYSGPLYEQYF
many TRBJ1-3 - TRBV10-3 TGTGCCATCAGTGTAGCCAGGGAGGGAAACACCATATATTTT CAISVAREGNTIYF
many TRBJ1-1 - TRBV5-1 TGCGCCAGCAGACGGGACACTCTGCTGGGCACTGAAGCTTTCTTT CASRRDTLLGTEAFF
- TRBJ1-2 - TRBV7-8 TGTGCCAGCAGCTTTGCCAGGGTTTCCTATGGCTACACCTTC CASSFARVSYGYTF
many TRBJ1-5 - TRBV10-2 TGCGCCAGCCGAAGGGAGGGCCCGCGGTCCCGACAGCCCCAGCATTTT CASRREGPRSRQPQHF
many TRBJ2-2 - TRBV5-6 TGTGCCAGCAGCCTGGGACATGGGGAACTGTTTTTT CASSLGHGELFF
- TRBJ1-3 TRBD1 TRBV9 TGTGCCAGCAGCCGGACAGGATCGAGAAACACCATATATTTT CASSRTGSRNTIYF
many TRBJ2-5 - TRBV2 TGTGCCAGCAGCTCCGGGACGGAGTACTTC CASSSGTEYF
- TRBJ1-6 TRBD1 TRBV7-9 TGTGCCAGCAGCCAGGACAGGGCCAATCAGCCCCTCCACTTT CASSQDRANQPLHF
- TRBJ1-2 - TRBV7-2 TGTGCCAGCAGCTTGGGGCAGGGTTTGTACTATGGCTACACCTTC CASSLGQGLYYGYTF